One and the same sample provided the 14 T cell receptor beta chains below, sequenced in a study of T cells after posttransplantation cyclophosphamide. Assay: immunoSEQ multiplex PCR; the TCRdb copy retains only in-frame clones and omits some. This sample has some 35,000 clones, each found more than once. Sequencing input: PBMCs. These TCRs come from a man aged 25 to 45 in good health and a related stem cell transplant donor.

This clone was found many times. This chain links TRBV27 with TRBJ1-4; a possible D gene is TRBD1 (5 bases). This CDR3 is 15 amino acids long. The germline gives CDR1 MNHEY, CDR2 SMNVEV (reference sequence). The V and J ends lost 3 bases and 3 bases respectively, with 11 bases between them. This chain's CDR3 is CASSFKWGANEKLFF. The DNA for the CDR3 is TGTGCCAGCAGTTTTAAGTGGGGGGCTAATGAAAAACTGTTTTTT.

This clone was picked up many times. The CDR3 DNA sequence: TGTGCCAGCAGCTCCGCGTGGCAGGGTAGCTACGAGCAGTACTTC. It yields the protein CASSSAWQGSYEQYF. The chain has TRBV7-2 and TRBJ2-7, with a weak D call TRBD1 (5 bases). Germline CDR1 is SGHTA and CDR2 is FQGNSA. Deletions cut 4 bases from V and 3 bases from J, with 16 bases between. This CDR3 is 15 amino acids long.

This clone was observed many times. V usage is TRBV6-2 or TRBV6-3 and J usage is TRBJ1-5; 12 bases are shared with TRBD1. Germline loops: CDR1 MNHEY, CDR2 SVGEGT. Losses at the gene ends were 6 bases for V and 6 bases for J; bases not matched to a gene: 15. CDR3 length equals 18 residues. The CDR3 sequence: CASRPTGTGGIRSQPQHF. The DNA of the CDR3 is TGTGCCAGCAGACCGACCGGGACAGGGGGCATACGGAGTCAGCCCCAGCATTTT.

This clone appeared many times. The chain joins TRBV4-1 to TRBJ1-1; a possible D gene is TRBD1 (6 bases). Germline values: CDR1 MGHRA, CDR2 YSYEKL. The CDR3 consists of 17 residues. Deletions cut 4 bases from V and 3 bases from J, with 21 bases between. This CDR3 reads CASSLRVSRGTYTEAFF. DNA of the CDR3: TGCGCCAGCAGCCTGCGGGTGTCCAGGGGAACATACACTGAAGCTTTCTTT.

The chain links TRBV23-1 to TRBJ2-7, with D unresolved. TRBV23-1 is an ORF; its function is uncertain. The CDR3 totals 10 residues. Trimming took off 7 bases at V and 4 bases at J, with 5 bases between the two ends. The CDR3 DNA reads as TGCGCCAGCAACTATTACGAGCAGTACTTC. Its translation is CASNYYEQYF.

This clone was picked up many times. The chain combines TRBV10-1 with TRBJ1-1; D gene unclear. The CDR3 covers 14 residues. Per the germline V gene, CDR1 is WNHNN and CDR2 is SYGVQD (reference sequence). Between the trimmed V and J ends, which lost 3 bases and 11 bases, there was a span of 19 bases. CDR3 bases: TGCGCCAGCAGTGAAAGGACGGCGGGTACAGCCGCTTTCTTT. This gives the protein CASSERTAGTAAFF.

This chain uses TRBV19 with TRBJ1-6, with 12 bases lining up with TRBD1. The CDR3 covers 15 residues. The trim removed 3 bases at V and 10 bases at J, leaving 4 bases unmatched. Per the germline V gene, CDR1 is LNHDA and CDR2 is SQIVND (reference sequence). The CDR3 reads CASSMGTGGMSPLHF. In DNA form, the CDR3 reads TGTGCCAGTAGTATGGGGACAGGGGGCATGTCACCCCTCCACTTT.

This clone showed up many times. The CDR3 bases are TGTGCCAGCAGCAAGGGACTAGCGGGGGGGCGCCACAATGAGCAGTTCTTC. As protein: CASSKGLAGGRHNEQFF. V and J are TRBV12-3 or TRBV12-4 and TRBJ2-1, with 16 bases fitting TRBD2. The V and J ends lost 6 bases and 5 bases, in that order; junction bases with no gene match: 7. CDR3 size: 17 residues.

V is TRBV29-1 and J is TRBJ2-3; a possible D gene is TRBD2 (6 bases). Deletions cut 0 bases from V and 2 bases from J, with 27 bases between. The germline CDR1 and CDR2 sequences are SQVTM and ANQGSEA. This CDR3 has 20 amino acids. In nucleotides, the CDR3 is TGCAGCGTTGAAGATCACCCAGCGGGTGGCCCCGGAAAGATCACAGATACGCAGTATTTT. Its protein product is CSVEDHPAGGPGKITDTQYF.

This clone was observed at least ten times. The chain joins TRBV5-1 to TRBJ1-1; 7 bases agree with TRBD1. The V gene end was trimmed by 4 bases and the J gene end by 1 base; junction bases not matched to a gene: 7. Germline CDR1 SGHRS, CDR2 YFSETQ. The CDR3 extends over 15 amino acids. DNA of the CDR3: TGCGCCAGCAGCCCGAAGGGACAGCCGAACACTGAAGCTTTCTTT. It yields the protein CASSPKGQPNTEAFF.

This clone has a count of ten or more. The chain carries TRBV7-2 and TRBJ2-7, with unresolved D. CDR1 SGHTA and CDR2 FQGNSA come from the germline V gene. V shed 1 base and J shed 1 base, with 14 bases lying between them. The CDR3 loop spans 16 amino acids. The CDR3 DNA is TGTGCCAGCAGCTTAGGTATAGTCAGGCCATCCTACGAGCAGTACTTC. Translating it yields CASSLGIVRPSYEQYF. Full variable domain (missing parts from reference TRBV7-2 and TRBJ2-7): GAGVSQSPSNKVTEKGKDVELRCDPISGHTALYWYRQSLGQGLEFLIYFQGNSAPDKSGLPSDRFSAERTGGSVSTLTIQRTQQEDSAVYLCASSLGIVRPSYEQYFGPGTRLTVT.

The table lists this clone with many counts. The chain couples TRBV7-8 to TRBJ2-1, with TRBD2 matching over 11 bases. The CDR3 loop spans 17 amino acids. CDR1 and CDR2 from the germline V gene are SGHVS and FQNEAQ. V was pared by 2 bases and J by 2 bases, with 5 bases of the junction left unmatched. This CDR3 reads CASSLTVLAGAYNEQFF. CDR3 sequence (DNA): TGTGCCAGCAGCTTAACGGTACTAGCGGGGGCCTACAATGAGCAGTTCTTC.

This clone was recorded at least ten times. This chain links TRBV12-3 or TRBV12-4 with TRBJ1-6; D not resolved. CDR3 length: 15 amino acids. Deletions cut 1 base from V and 9 bases from J, with 13 bases between. CDR3 in DNA: TGTGCCAGCAGTTTAGGGAGGGTAGTGGGTTCACCCCTCCACTTT. Amino acids: CASSLGRVVGSPLHF.

The sample holds many counts of this clone. The V call is TRBV2, the J call TRBJ2-7; D might be TRBD2 (6 bases). The length of the CDR3 is 15 residues. CDR1 and CDR2 from the germline V gene are SNHLY and FYNNEI. Trimming left V 2 bases short and J 2 bases short, with 13 bases between. The CDR3 nucleotides read TGTGCCAGCAGTGAACGGGGCGGGGTTACCTACGAGCAGTACTTC. This translates into CASSERGGVTYEQYF.